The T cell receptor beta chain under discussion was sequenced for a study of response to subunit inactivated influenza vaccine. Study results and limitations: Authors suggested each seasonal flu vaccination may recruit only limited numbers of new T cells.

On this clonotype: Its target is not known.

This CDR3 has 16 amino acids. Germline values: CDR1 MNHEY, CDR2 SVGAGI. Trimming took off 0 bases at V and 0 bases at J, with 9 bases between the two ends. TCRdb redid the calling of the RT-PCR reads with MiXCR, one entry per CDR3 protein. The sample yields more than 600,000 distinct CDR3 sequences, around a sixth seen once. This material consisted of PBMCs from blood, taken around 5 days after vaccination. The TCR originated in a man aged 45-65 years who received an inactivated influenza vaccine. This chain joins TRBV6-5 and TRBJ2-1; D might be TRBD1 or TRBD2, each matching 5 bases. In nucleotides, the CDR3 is TGTGCCAGCAGTTACTCAGAGGGGTTCTCCTACAATGAGCAGTTCTTC. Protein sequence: CASSYSEGFSYNEQFF.